The source of this TCR beta chain is a study of blood T cell repertoires in COVID-19. As for the study in general: There were acute and convalescent COVID-19 samples, and they came from the United States, Italy and Spain. Sources were T cells, B-cell-depleted T cells, or PBMCs; the material itself was cDNA or gDNA.

V gave up 1 base and J gave up 7 bases, with 7 bases separating them. Germline CDR1 and CDR2: SEHNR and FQNEAQ (reference sequence). This CDR3 is 13 amino acids long. Methods used by the authors: Counts of nucleated cells, estimated from reference gene primer amplification, were obtained. TCRdb keeps only in-frame clones here, not all; method: immunoSEQ multiplex PCR. V and J calls and clone size are copied from that table; D and trimming were computed from the DNA. The sample lists a few hundred thousand clones; about four fifths were seen once. This rearrangement joins TRBV7-9 to TRBJ1-4, with no clear D. Sequenced: peripheral blood. This TCR came from a man aged 80 or over with acute or convalescent COVID-19. The CDR3: CASSLGQAEKLFF. DNA for the CDR3: TGTGCCAGCAGCTTAGGCCAGGCTGAAAAACTGTTTTTT.